This T cell receptor (beta chain) originates from a study of CD49a tissue-resident CD8 T cells in human skin (TCRdb year 2017). Context from the whole study: The study examined tissue-resident memory CD8+ T cell subsets in human skin defined by CD49a, CD69 and CD103 expression.

This clone occurred a few times. Its antigen is unknown. Nothing much larger sits one base from this clone, and base qualities are not available. In sorted CD8+ T cells obtained from the blood, dermis and epidermis of about 5 healthy donors, TCR beta CDR3 regions were analysed. All TCR-sequenced donors were healthy individuals, and each provided both blood and skin samples. Before TCR beta sequencing, CD8+ T cell populations were isolated by sorting. The CDR3 measures 15 amino acids from cysteine to phenylalanine. Only the CDR3 DNA is retained, 45 bases long and in frame from the first base. The method behind the library was the immunoSEQ multiplex PCR assay. As for the authors' bioinformatics: Across the sorted blood, dermal and epidermal CD8+ T cell populations, TCR V beta family usage frequencies were compared. The clones in this table, taken by TCRdb from immuneACCESS, are in-frame only. Not every clone is retained; where verified, under half of the shortfall comes from an unresolved V gene, and the cause of the rest is unknown. Clone size and the V and J calls come from that table; the DNA yielded D and trimming. The sample table holds about 1,500 clones, of which 70% were seen once. Of the sample, about 40% falls within the top ten clones.

The sequenced material came from CLA- CD8+ effector memory T cells sorted from blood. This receptor was identified in a human donor in good health. Rearrangement joined TRBV7-5 to TRBJ1-2; the D segment call TRBD1 is taken from the table without a DNA check. TRBV7-5 is recorded as a pseudogene. CDR3 sequence: CARRLQGDANYGYTF. In nucleotide form, the sequence is TGTGCCAGAAGATTACAGGGTGATGCTAACTATGGCTACACCTTC.